The 31 T cell receptor beta chains below come from one sample, sequenced in a study of radiotherapy plus CTLA-4 blockade in lung cancer. Assay used: immunoSEQ multiplex PCR; TCRdb lists only in-frame clones, some missing. The sample consists of some 66,000 clones, over 80% of them appearing once. The sample here was peripheral blood, taken from a patient treated with radiotherapy plus ipilimumab. The receptor source for this set is a human donor with non-small cell lung cancer who had a partial response to radiotherapy plus ipilimumab.

The chain uses TRBV19 and TRBJ2-7; possible D gene TRBD2, 6 bases. Between the trimmed V and J ends, which lost 3 bases and 12 bases, there was a span of 21 bases. The CDR3 is 14 residues long. Germline V gene lookup returns CDR1 LNHDA and CDR2 SQIVND (reference sequence). As DNA, the CDR3 is TGTGCCAGTAGTATCGGGACTGGCGGAACCACTCCGTACTTC. This gives the protein CASSIGTGGTTPYF.

The J gene is TRBJ1-1, the V gene TRBV27; the D gene is possibly TRBD1 (6 bases). Germline-derived CDR1 and CDR2 are MNHEY and SMNVEV (reference sequence). V was pared by 2 bases and J by 1 base, with 11 bases between. The CDR3 extends over 15 amino acids. The CDR3 loop reads CASSLRPGANTEAFF. CDR3 DNA: TGTGCCAGCAGTTTACGTCCAGGGGCGAACACTGAAGCTTTCTTT.

This chain connects TRBV9 to TRBJ1-1, with TRBD1 identical over 9 bases. Germline CDR1 reads SGDLS; CDR2 reads YYNGEE. The V segment lost 0 bases and the J segment 4 bases; nucleotides outside the gene matches: 10. CDR3 length: 17 amino acids. The CDR3 DNA follows: TGTGCCAGCAGCGTAGGGAAGTGGGACAGGGAAGGCACTGAAGCTTTCTTT. This encodes CASSVGKWDREGTEAFF.

The sample holds a few counts of this clone. The rearrangement uses TRBV19 and TRBJ2-1; 10 bases line up with TRBD2. CDR3 length equals 15 residues. CDR1 is LNHDA, CDR2 SQIVND, per germline (reference sequence). Unmatched junction bases numbered 7, after V lost 4 bases and J lost 7 bases. The CDR3 spells CASSTSSGRPNEQFF. DNA of the CDR3: TGTGCCAGTAGTACCTCTAGCGGGAGACCGAATGAGCAGTTCTTC.

The chain uses TRBV28 and TRBJ2-7; 16 bases match TRBD2. This CDR3 is built from 17 residues. Germline trimming cut 7 bases from V and 1 base from J; bases unmatched to any gene: 7. Per germline, CDR1 MDHEN and CDR2 SYDVKM. CDR3 coding DNA: TGTGCCAGCACCTCCACGGGACTAGCGGGAGGGTCCTACGAGCAGTACTTC. Protein product: CASTSTGLAGGSYEQYF. Filled out from reference TRBV28 and TRBJ2-7, the complete variable domain reads DVKVTQSSRYLVKRTGEKVFLECVQDMDHENMFWYRQDPGLGLRLIYFSYDVKMKEKGDIPEGYSVSREKKERFSLILESASTNQTSMYLCASTSTGLAGGSYEQYFGPGTRLTVT.

As concerns this clone: Other DNA sequences in the same sample also yield this CDR3. V and J are TRBV4-2 and TRBJ2-7; 7 bases map to TRBD1. CDR3 size: 16 residues. V lost 2 bases, J lost 2 bases, and 9 bases stayed unmatched. CDR1 LGHNA and CDR2 YNFKEQ come from the germline V gene. The DNA for the CDR3 is TGTGCCAGCAGCCAAATCACAGGGGAGACTACCTACGAGCAGTACTTC. Its protein is CASSQITGETTYEQYF.

The V and J genes are TRBV28 and TRBJ1-3, with no clear D. V lost 5 bases and J 0 bases, leaving 8 bases between the germline ends. This CDR3 region has 14 residues. Germline CDR1 MDHEN, CDR2 SYDVKM. The CDR3 sequence is CASSPGFSGNTIYF. The CDR3 bases are TGTGCCAGCAGTCCAGGTTTCTCTGGAAACACCATATATTTT.

The CDR3 is CASSLTVQGGLQYF. The DNA for the CDR3 is TGTGCCAGCAGCTTAACCGTACAGGGGGGGCTTCAGTACTTC. V gene TRBV7-2 combines with J gene TRBJ2-7; TRBD1 might be the D (8 bases). V dropped 2 bases and J dropped 10 bases, with 18 bases sitting between them. The CDR3 spans 14 residues. Germline V gene data show CDR1 as SGHTA and CDR2 as FQGNSA.

The chain has TRBV27 and TRBJ2-5; perhaps TRBD2 as D (6 bases). This CDR3 region has 16 residues. V dropped 6 bases and J dropped 0 bases, with 17 bases sitting between them. Germline CDR1 and CDR2: MNHEY and SMNVEV (reference sequence). CDR3 sequence: CASSPSGTLYQETQYF. The CDR3 nucleotides read TGTGCCAGCAGCCCCTCCGGGACTTTGTACCAAGAGACCCAGTACTTC.

V usage is TRBV28 and J usage is TRBJ1-5, with unresolved D. V lost 7 bases to trimming and J lost 3 bases, with 10 bases between them. This CDR3 spans 13 amino acids. CDR1 and CDR2 from the germline V gene are MDHEN and SYDVKM. The CDR3 DNA sequence: TGTGCCAGCAATCGGGATACCAATCAGCCCCAGCATTTT. Its translation is CASNRDTNQPQHF.

The genes are TRBV15 and TRBJ1-3; no reliable D call. Germline-derived CDR1 and CDR2 are LNHNV and YYDKDF (reference sequence). V lost 2 bases to trimming and J lost 8 bases, with 7 bases between them. The CDR3 sequence is 12 residues long. This CDR3 is CATSRPRDTIYF. Here the CDR3 DNA reads TGTGCCACCAGCAGACCGCGAGACACCATATATTTT.

CDR3 DNA sequence: TGTGCCAGCAGCCCAAGACTAGCGGGACGAGGTGAGCAGTTCTTC. This codes for CASSPRLAGRGEQFF. The chain carries TRBV7-3 and TRBJ2-1; TRBD2 matches 11 bases. This CDR3 spans 15 amino acids. Looked up from germline, CDR1 is SGHTA and CDR2 is FQGTGA. The junction had 9 bases not matched to a gene; V was cut back by 5 bases and J by 9 bases. Looking up the rest from reference TRBV7-3 and TRBJ2-1 gives the full variable domain: GAGVSQTPSNKVTEKGKYVELRCDPISGHTALYWYRQSLGQGPEFLIYFQGTGAADDSGLPNDRFFAVRPEGSVSTLKIQRTERGDSAVYLCASSPRLAGRGEQFFGPGTRLTVL.

This chain connects TRBV11-2 to TRBJ2-1; 11 nucleotides align to TRBD2. V gave up 5 bases and J gave up 1 base; unmatched junction bases: 7. The CDR3 sequence is 17 residues long. Germline CDR1 reads SGHAT; CDR2 reads FQNNGV. This CDR3 is CASSSPLAGASYNEQFF. The CDR3 DNA sequence: TGTGCCAGCAGCAGCCCACTAGCGGGAGCATCCTACAATGAGCAGTTCTTC.

The chain recombines TRBV15 with TRBJ2-7; maybe TRBD1 (5 bases). The CDR3 sequence is 15 residues long. Germline V gene data show CDR1 as LNHNV and CDR2 as YYDKDF (reference sequence). Trimming cost V 1 base and J 0 bases, with 10 bases left between them. In nucleotides, the CDR3 is TGTGCCACCAGCAGAGGCGGTGGGGCCTCCTACGAGCAGTACTTC. Protein sequence: CATSRGGGASYEQYF.

The CDR3 loop reads CASSPQGAHEQYF. CDR3 in DNA: TGCGCCAGCAGCCCACAGGGGGCCCACGAGCAGTACTTC. This chain joins TRBV5-1 and TRBJ2-7; 9 positions match TRBD1. The germline CDR1 and CDR2 sequences are SGHRS and YFSETQ. This CDR3 comprises 13 residues. The V gene end was trimmed by 4 bases and the J gene end by 5 bases; junction bases not matched to a gene: 4.

The chain combines TRBV5-4 with TRBJ1-2, with 7 positions matching TRBD1. The J segment lost 2 bases and the V segment lost 5 bases, leaving 6 bases of the junction unmatched. CDR1 and CDR2 from the germline V gene are SGHNT and YYREEE (reference sequence). This CDR3 has 14 residues. In nucleotides, the CDR3 is TGTGCCAGCAGATCTCGACAGGGAAACTATGGCTACACCTTC. It translates to CASRSRQGNYGYTF.

This clone was seen just once. CDR3 loop: CASSFNSGSYEQYF. Written as DNA, the CDR3 is TGTGCCAGCAGCTTTAATAGCGGCTCCTACGAGCAGTACTTC. This chain uses TRBV11-1 with TRBJ2-7; a possible D gene is TRBD2 (6 bases). The V end was cut by 3 bases, the J end by 0 bases, with 9 bases between. CDR1 is SGHAT and CDR2 is FQDESV in the germline V gene (reference sequence). The CDR3 spans 14 residues.

This CDR3 reads CASTPLAGAYNEQFF. The CDR3 DNA sequence: TGTGCCAGTACTCCCTTAGCGGGAGCCTACAATGAGCAGTTCTTC. The J gene is TRBJ2-1, the V gene TRBV19; 9 nucleotides line up with TRBD2. CDR1 and CDR2 from the germline V gene are LNHDA and SQIVND (reference sequence). This CDR3 is 15 amino acids long. Unmatched junction bases numbered 6, after V lost 7 bases and J lost 2 bases.

The rearrangement uses TRBV12-5 and TRBJ2-3; 14 bases line up with TRBD2. With V trimmed by 7 bases and J by 8 bases, 8 bases remained unmatched. Germline V gene sequence: CDR1 LGHNT, CDR2 FRNRAP. CDR3 length: 15 amino acids. The CDR3 protein is CASAEGLAGVSTQYF. CDR3 in DNA: TGTGCTAGTGCCGAGGGACTAGCGGGAGTTAGTACGCAGTATTTT.

The chain joins TRBV2 to TRBJ2-1; 11 nucleotides align to TRBD2. J lost 8 bases, V lost 4 bases, and 7 bases had no gene match. The CDR3 is 15 amino acids. Germline CDR1 and CDR2: SNHLY and FYNNEI. This CDR3 is CASSGLAGRIDEQFF. CDR3 in DNA: TGTGCCAGCAGTGGACTAGCGGGGAGAATCGATGAGCAGTTCTTC.

This sequence joins TRBV29-1 and TRBJ1-2; D possibly corresponds to TRBD1 (5 bases). Between the trimmed V and J ends, which lost 4 bases and 6 bases, there was a span of 12 bases. The CDR3 totals 12 residues. The germline CDR1 and CDR2 sequences are SQVTM and ANQGSEA. The CDR3 region is CSVGGPGDGYTF. The CDR3 DNA reads TGCAGCGTTGGGGGACCGGGGGATGGCTACACCTTC.

The chain has TRBV18 and TRBJ2-3; possible D gene TRBD2, 6 bases. This CDR3 spans 16 amino acids. The V gene's germline CDR1 is KGHSH and CDR2 LQKENI. V lost 0 bases and J 3 bases, leaving 13 bases between the germline ends. In DNA form, the CDR3 reads TGTGCCAGCTCACCACCGGGCGGTGCGGGGACAGATACGCAGTATTTT. Protein: CASSPPGGAGTDTQYF.

The chain couples TRBV27 to TRBJ2-3; D is ambiguous. The CDR3 extends over 12 amino acids. Germline V gene sequence: CDR1 MNHEY, CDR2 SMNVEV (reference sequence). The V end was cut by 6 bases, the J end by 5 bases, with 9 bases between. CDR3 residues: CASRTLGDTQYF. CDR3 in DNA: TGTGCCAGCAGAACCCTCGGAGATACGCAGTATTTT.

The chain is built from TRBV2 and TRBJ1-5, with unresolved D. V was pared by 1 base and J by 6 bases, with 13 bases between. The germline gives CDR1 SNHLY, CDR2 FYNNEI. The CDR3 is made up of 15 amino acids. The CDR3 spells CASSEGRPPSQPQHF. CDR3 nucleotide sequence: TGTGCCAGCAGTGAAGGTCGCCCCCCCAGTCAGCCCCAGCATTTT.

The chain has TRBV7-2 and TRBJ1-5; no definite D call. The CDR3 is 14 residues long. V dropped 3 bases and J dropped 2 bases, with 8 bases sitting between them. Germline CDR1 is SGHTA and CDR2 is FQGNSA. Written as DNA, the CDR3 is TGTGCCAGCAGCTTTGAGGGCGGCAATCAGCCCCAGCATTTT. Translation: CASSFEGGNQPQHF. Looking up the rest from reference TRBV7-2 and TRBJ1-5 gives the full variable domain: GAGVSQSPSNKVTEKGKDVELRCDPISGHTALYWYRQSLGQGLEFLIYFQGNSAPDKSGLPSDRFSAERTGGSVSTLTIQRTQQEDSAVYLCASSFEGGNQPQHFGDGTRLSIL.

The V gene is TRBV7-9, the J gene TRBJ2-1, with 9 bases identical to TRBD2. Germline trimming cut 3 bases from V and 4 bases from J; bases unmatched to any gene: 4. The CDR3 consists of 15 residues. Germline CDR1 is SEHNR and CDR2 is FQNEAQ (reference sequence). The CDR3 loop is CASSFIAGGYNEQFF. DNA for the CDR3: TGTGCCAGCAGCTTTATTGCGGGAGGGTACAATGAGCAGTTCTTC.

This clone was seen just once. The chain employs TRBV7-2 and TRBJ2-5; 9 bases are a match to TRBD2. The V gene end was trimmed by 5 bases and the J gene end by 5 bases; junction bases not matched to a gene: 15. The length of the CDR3 is 17 residues. Per the germline V gene, CDR1 is SGHTA and CDR2 is FQGNSA. The CDR3 DNA sequence: TGTGCCAGCAGCCCTCGGGGGGCGGGAGGGCCTCGGGAGACCCAGTACTTC. This translates into CASSPRGAGGPRETQYF.

The chain uses TRBV5-4 and TRBJ1-1; a possible D gene is TRBD1 (5 bases). This CDR3 has 14 amino acids. Germline V gene sequence: CDR1 SGHNT, CDR2 YYREEE (reference sequence). Trimming shortened V by 0 bases and J by 0 bases, and 6 bases separated the two germline ends. DNA for the CDR3: TGTGCCAGCAGCTTGGGACAGATGAACACTGAAGCTTTCTTT. Its protein product is CASSLGQMNTEAFF.

V usage is TRBV9 and J usage is TRBJ2-1; 8 nucleotides match TRBD2. The CDR3 has 16 residues. Trimming removed 4 bases from V and 4 bases from J; junction bases left unmatched: 10. CDR1 SGDLS and CDR2 YYNGEE come from the germline V gene. The CDR3 loop reads CASSRRSSGSYNEQFF. The DNA of the CDR3 is TGTGCCAGCAGCCGTAGGTCAAGCGGGAGTTACAATGAGCAGTTCTTC.

Points on this clone: The germline gene is not matched at one end of the junction; a read error may be the cause. V usage is TRBV7-2 and J usage is TRBJ2-3, with 10 bases lining up with TRBD2. The CDR3 consists of 15 residues. The germline V gene encodes CDR1 SGHTA and CDR2 FQGNSA. The CDR3 sequence: CASSIAGGSTDTQYF. DNA of the CDR3: TGTGCCAGCAGCATAGCGGGAGGAAGCACAGATACGCAGTATTTT.

DNA of the CDR3: TGTGCCAGCAGCTCGGGACAGAACCAAGAGACCCAGTACTTC. Its protein product is CASSSGQNQETQYF. The chain combines TRBV11-3 with TRBJ2-5, with TRBD1 matching over 7 bases. The V gene end was trimmed by 4 bases and the J gene end by 0 bases; junction bases not matched to a gene: 2. Per the germline V gene, CDR1 is SGHNT and CDR2 is YENEEA. The CDR3 has 14 amino acids.